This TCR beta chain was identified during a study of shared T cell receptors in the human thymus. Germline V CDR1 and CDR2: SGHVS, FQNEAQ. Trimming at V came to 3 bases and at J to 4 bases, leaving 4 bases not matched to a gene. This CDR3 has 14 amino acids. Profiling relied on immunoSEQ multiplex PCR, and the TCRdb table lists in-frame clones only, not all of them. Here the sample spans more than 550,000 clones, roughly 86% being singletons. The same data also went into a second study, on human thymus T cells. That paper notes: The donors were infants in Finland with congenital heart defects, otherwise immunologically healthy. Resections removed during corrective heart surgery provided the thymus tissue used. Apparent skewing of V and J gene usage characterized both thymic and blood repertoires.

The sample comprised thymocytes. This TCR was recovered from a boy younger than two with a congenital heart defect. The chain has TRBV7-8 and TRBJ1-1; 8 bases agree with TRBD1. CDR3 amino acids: CASSFRQGITEAFF. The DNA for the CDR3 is TGTGCCAGCAGCTTTAGACAGGGGATCACTGAAGCTTTCTTT.